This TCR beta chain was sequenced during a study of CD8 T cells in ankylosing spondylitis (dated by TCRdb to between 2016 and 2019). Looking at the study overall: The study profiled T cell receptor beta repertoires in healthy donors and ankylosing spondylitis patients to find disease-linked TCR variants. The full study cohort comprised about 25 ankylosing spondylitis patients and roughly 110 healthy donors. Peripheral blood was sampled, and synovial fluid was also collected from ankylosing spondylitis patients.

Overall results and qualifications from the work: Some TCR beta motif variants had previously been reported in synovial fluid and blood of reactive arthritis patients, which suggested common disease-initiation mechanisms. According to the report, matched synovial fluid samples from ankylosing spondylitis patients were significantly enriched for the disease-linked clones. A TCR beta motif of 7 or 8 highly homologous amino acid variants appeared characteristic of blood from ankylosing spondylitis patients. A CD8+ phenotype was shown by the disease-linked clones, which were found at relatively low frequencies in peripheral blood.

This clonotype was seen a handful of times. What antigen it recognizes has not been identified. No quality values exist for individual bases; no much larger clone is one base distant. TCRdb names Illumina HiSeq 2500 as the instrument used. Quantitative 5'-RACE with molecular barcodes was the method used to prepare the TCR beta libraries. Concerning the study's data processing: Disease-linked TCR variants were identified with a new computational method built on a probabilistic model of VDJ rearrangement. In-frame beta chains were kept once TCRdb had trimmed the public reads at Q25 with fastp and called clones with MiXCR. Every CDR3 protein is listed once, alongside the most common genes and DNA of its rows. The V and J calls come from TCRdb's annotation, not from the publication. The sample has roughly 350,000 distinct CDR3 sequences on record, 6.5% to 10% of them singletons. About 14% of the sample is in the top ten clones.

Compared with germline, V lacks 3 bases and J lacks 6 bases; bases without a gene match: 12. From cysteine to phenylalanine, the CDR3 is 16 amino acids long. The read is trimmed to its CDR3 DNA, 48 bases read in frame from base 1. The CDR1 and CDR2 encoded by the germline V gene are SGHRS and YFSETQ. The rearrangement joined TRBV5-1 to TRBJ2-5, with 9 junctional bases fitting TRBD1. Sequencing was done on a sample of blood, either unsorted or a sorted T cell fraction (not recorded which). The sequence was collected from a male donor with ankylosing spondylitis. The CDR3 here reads CASSWETDRGWKTQYF. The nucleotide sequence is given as TGCGCCAGCAGCTGGGAAACGGACAGGGGATGGAAGACCCAGTACTTC.